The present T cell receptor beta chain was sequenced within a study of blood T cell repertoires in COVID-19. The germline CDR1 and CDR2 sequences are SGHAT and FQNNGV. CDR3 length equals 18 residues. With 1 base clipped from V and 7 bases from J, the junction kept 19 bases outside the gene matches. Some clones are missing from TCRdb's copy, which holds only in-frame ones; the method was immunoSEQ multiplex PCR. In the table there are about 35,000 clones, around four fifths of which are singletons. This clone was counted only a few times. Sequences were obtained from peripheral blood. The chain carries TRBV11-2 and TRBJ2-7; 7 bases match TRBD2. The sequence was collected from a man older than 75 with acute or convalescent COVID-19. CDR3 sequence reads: CASSLVVPLAAHMEEQYF. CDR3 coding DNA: TGTGCCAGCAGCTTAGTCGTTCCCCTAGCGGCCCATATGGAAGAGCAGTACTTC.